The source of this T cell receptor beta chain is a study of blood T cells in healthy people across ages. Study results and limitations: Fewer expanded clones and more diversity marked long-lived versus aged donors.

This clonotype turned up a few times. Its specificity is unknown. The CDR3 totals 15 residues. Germline V gene data show CDR1 as ENHRY and CDR2 as SYGVKD. Trimming stripped 3 bases from V and 7 bases from J, with 18 bases between. The second PCR ran about 6 to 12 cycles with a sample-barcoded 5' primer and J-beta primers. Samples each returned at least 2.5 million CDR3-containing paired-end reads. From the 5' RACE reads, TCRdb called clonotypes with MiXCR, one entry per CDR3 protein. This sample has 700,000 to 850,000 distinct CDR3 sequences; about 55% occur once, and the top ten carry under 50%. The clonotype was recovered from a man older than 75 in good health. The chain joins TRBV10-3 to TRBJ2-5; a weak D match, TRBD2 (6 bases). The sequenced sample was blood. CDR3 residues: CAISDSGPQQGTQYF. CDR3 sequence (DNA): TGTGCCATCAGTGATAGCGGACCCCAGCAGGGGACCCAGTACTTC.